This TCR beta chain was sequenced in a study of PD-1 blockade in classical Hodgkin lymphoma. Profiling relied on immunoSEQ multiplex PCR, and the TCRdb table lists in-frame clones only, not all of them. The sample holds about 30,000 clones, around 83% seen once. The time point was: cycle 4 day 1 (C4D1), after less than 7 weeks of nivolumab. Relapse was seen in all patients after autologous stem cell transplantation, and brentuximab vedotin exposure was variable. Purification of CD4+ T cells from thawed PBMCs was achieved by magnetic negative selection. CDR1 MNHEY and CDR2 SMNVEV come from the germline V gene (reference sequence). The CDR3 runs to 13 residues. V gave up 7 bases and J gave up 6 bases; unmatched junction bases: 4.

The clonotype was recovered from a human donor with classical Hodgkin lymphoma. This sequence joins TRBV27 and TRBJ2-7, with 12 bases identical to TRBD2. Sample: CD4+ T cells from blood, taken before the fourth cycle of nivolumab. DNA of the CDR3: TGTGCCAGCAAAGGGACTAGCGGGTTCGAGCAGTACTTC. Translating it yields CASKGTSGFEQYF.